Following are 7 T cell receptor beta chains from one sample sequenced in a study of T-cell memory formation after mild COVID-19. One entry per CDR3 protein results from TCRdb running MiXCR on the 5' RACE reads. The sample consists of about 140,000 distinct CDR3 sequences, roughly 15% of them appearing once. The sequencing sample was made of PBMCs or a T cell subset sorted from them (not recorded which). All receptors derive from an adult woman who had mild COVID-19 (a few samples of this study predate the infection). Cell type and time point are not known.

This chain links TRBV3-1 with TRBJ2-1; 15 bases line up with TRBD2. The germline V gene has CDR1 LGHDT and CDR2 YNNKEL (reference sequence). Trimming took 6 bases from V and 7 from J; bases not matched to a gene: 7. CDR3 length: 16 residues. CDR3: CASRPPGTSGRNEQFF. CDR3 bases: TGTGCCAGCAGGCCTCCCGGGACTAGCGGGAGGAATGAGCAGTTCTTC.

This clonotype was recorded many times. The chain combines TRBV27 with TRBJ2-1; no clear D. Germline loops: CDR1 MNHEY, CDR2 SMNVEV (reference sequence). V lost 4 bases, J lost 12 bases, and 25 bases lay in between. The CDR3 is 16 residues long. CDR3 DNA sequence: TGTGCCAGCAGTTCAACCCTTACTACAGCGCGAGGTGGGCAGTTCTTC. It translates to CASSSTLTTARGGQFF.

This clonotype has more than one count but fewer than ten. The J gene is TRBJ2-3, the V gene TRBV7-8; 9 bases are shared with TRBD2. V lost 1 base to trimming and J lost 3 bases; unmatched junction nucleotides: 5. CDR1 and CDR2 (germline): SGHVS, FQNEAQ. The CDR3 sequence is 16 residues long. CDR3 sequence: CASSLDWTSATDTQYF. The DNA of the CDR3 is TGTGCCAGCAGCTTAGATTGGACTAGCGCAACAGATACGCAGTATTTT.

This clonotype was recorded a few times. CDR3 coding DNA: TGTGCCAGCAGCCCGGGAAACCGGGGCGGGAGATTTGCAGATACGCAGTATTTT. Its translation: CASSPGNRGGRFADTQYF. The gene calls are TRBV6-6 and TRBJ2-3; 7 bases are shared with TRBD2. This CDR3 has 18 residues. In germline, CDR1 is MNHNY, CDR2 SVGAGI (reference sequence). V dropped 6 bases and J dropped 4; count of bases not matched to a gene: 19.

For this clonotype: A junction end diverges from the germline sequence, so it may reflect a read error. In nucleotides, the CDR3 is TGCAGTGCTAGAGAGAACCGGGCAAACACTGAAGATTTCTTT. It codes for CSARENRANTEDFF. The rearrangement joins TRBV20-1 to TRBJ1-1; D not certain. From germline, CDR1 is DFQATT and CDR2 SNEGSKA (reference sequence). The length of the CDR3 is 14 residues.

This clonotype appeared a few times. V and J are TRBV15 and TRBJ2-1; a possible D gene is TRBD2 (7 bases). In germline, CDR1 is LNHNV, CDR2 YYDKDF (reference sequence). CDR3 length: 15 residues. Trimming took 1 base from V and 5 from J, leaving 12 bases between them. This chain's CDR3 is CATSRAGGGDNEQFF. In DNA form, the CDR3 reads TGTGCCACCAGCAGAGCGGGGGGCGGGGACAATGAGCAGTTCTTC.

The chain couples TRBV24-1 to TRBJ2-1; TRBD1 agrees at 10 bases. CDR1 is KGHDR and CDR2 is SFDVKD in the germline V gene. J lost 6 bases, V lost 2 bases, and 12 bases had no gene match. The CDR3 consists of 18 residues. The CDR3 region has the DNA TGTGCCACCAGTGATTGGCGATACCGGGACAGGGGTTTCAATGAGCAGTTCTTC. Encoded protein: CATSDWRYRDRGFNEQFF.